This TCR beta chain was obtained from a study of blood T cells in healthy people across ages. Overall study: Roughly one uniquely barcoded beta molecule per two T cells was captured.

This clonotype was picked up a small number of times. Its target is unknown. Per-sample yields of isolated PBMCs were at least 6 million. Samples each yielded at least 5 micrograms of total RNA. Using a J-beta primer mix together with a sample-barcoded 5' primer, a second PCR was run for about 6 to 11 cycles. TCRdb reprocessed the 5' RACE reads with MiXCR, giving one entry per CDR3 protein. The repertoire holds about 1.5 million distinct CDR3 sequences, with 42% as singletons. Regarding the study as a whole: Researchers said unsorted PBMCs prevented a conclusive naive versus antigen-experienced comparison.

The specimen sequenced was blood. The TCR comes from a young woman in good health.

CDR3: CASSEQQEEQYF. The DNA of the CDR3 is TGTGCCAGCAGTGAACAACAGGAAGAGCAGTACTTC. The chain has TRBV2 and TRBJ2-7; maybe TRBD1 (5 bases). The CDR3 is 12 residues long. V dropped 2 bases and J dropped 7 bases, with 9 bases sitting between them. The V gene's germline CDR1 is SNHLY and CDR2 FYNNEI.